Below, 27 T cell receptor beta chains from the same sample are listed, as sequenced in a study of neurological immune-mediated disorders. From the 5' RACE reads, TCRdb called clonotypes with MiXCR, one entry per CDR3 protein. This repertoire shows 55,000 or so distinct CDR3 sequences, over 3.5% found once; its top ten account for 1.9%. The sample consisted of CD4+ T cells from blood. The receptors were gathered from a woman in her thirties or forties with multiple sclerosis.

This clonotype was counted at least ten times. This sequence joins TRBV2 and TRBJ1-4; D is ambiguous. The CDR3 contains 13 residues. The ends were cut back, 1 base at V and 14 bases at J, with 14 bases in the middle. Per germline, CDR1 SNHLY and CDR2 FYNNEI. The CDR3 nucleotides are TGTGCCAGCAGTGAAGGTGGGGAGAGGATGCTGTTTTTT. Residues: CASSEGGERMLFF.

This clonotype was picked up many times. The CDR3 DNA reads as TGCAGTGCTAGCCTGGCGGATACGCAGTATTTT. The encoded protein is CSASLADTQYF. The chain joins TRBV20-1 to TRBJ2-3; no firm D call. CDR1 and CDR2 (germline): DFQATT, SNEGSKA (reference sequence). The V end lost 3 bases, the J end lost 6 bases, and 7 bases lay between the germline ends. The CDR3 spans 11 residues.

This clonotype was detected many times. The rearrangement links TRBV20-1 to TRBJ2-7, with a possible D match to TRBD1 (6 bases). CDR1 is DFQATT, CDR2 SNEGSKA, per germline (reference sequence). Trimming removed 6 bases from V and 5 bases from J, with 20 bases in between. The CDR3 has 14 residues. The CDR3 coding sequence is TGCAGTGCACCCGCGACGGACAGCGTCCACGAGCAGTACTTC. It yields the protein CSAPATDSVHEQYF.

This clonotype was counted at least ten times. The CDR3 DNA reads as TGCGCCAGCAGCTTGGATTTTAGCGGGGGCTCCTACAATGAGCAGTTCTTC. Translating it yields CASSLDFSGGSYNEQFF. The chain employs TRBV5-1 and TRBJ2-1; TRBD2 aligns across 9 bases. From germline, CDR1 is SGHRS and CDR2 YFSETQ. The CDR3 spans 17 residues. The V and J ends lost 0 bases and 0 bases, in that order; junction bases with no gene match: 4.

Ten or more counts support this clonotype. The chain recombines TRBV7-9 with TRBJ2-1, with no clear D. V lost 1 base and J lost 5, with 6 bases in between. This CDR3 contains 13 residues. Germline-derived CDR1 and CDR2 are SEHNR and FQNEAQ (reference sequence). The CDR3 nucleotides are TGTGCCAGCAGCTTAGATCCTGACAATGAGCAGTTCTTC. Amino acid sequence: CASSLDPDNEQFF.

This clonotype was seen many times. The CDR3 DNA reads as TGTGCCAGCAGCCAAGATGGCGGGGCGAATGAGCAGTTCTTC. This sequence encodes CASSQDGGANEQFF. The chain carries TRBV3-1 and TRBJ2-1; tentative D call: TRBD2 (6 bases). Germline lookup yields CDR1 LGHDT and CDR2 YNNKEL (reference sequence). The CDR3 loop spans 14 amino acids. V was pared by 0 bases and J by 7 bases, with 10 bases between.

This clonotype has at least ten counts. The chain has TRBV29-1 and TRBJ2-3; no clear D gene. This CDR3 region has 13 residues. Germline CDR1 SQVTM, CDR2 ANQGSEA. Trimming shortened V by 6 bases and J by 0 bases, and 10 bases separated the two germline ends. CDR3 protein: CSVRWASTDTQYF. CDR3 DNA sequence: TGCAGCGTCCGGTGGGCCAGCACAGATACGCAGTATTTT.

The chain employs TRBV5-1 and TRBJ2-3, with 7 bases aligning to TRBD2. The CDR3 is 16 amino acids. V gave up 5 bases and J gave up 1 base; unmatched junction bases: 10. CDR1 is SGHRS, CDR2 YFSETQ, per germline. The CDR3 region has the DNA TGCGCCAGCAGTCAGGGTAGCGGGTTCCGCACAGATACGCAGTATTTT. Translation: CASSQGSGFRTDTQYF.

This clonotype appeared many times. The V gene is TRBV10-3, the J gene TRBJ1-2; TRBD1 matches 7 bases. This CDR3 region has 16 residues. Germline lookup yields CDR1 ENHRY and CDR2 SYGVKD. Germline trimming cut 0 bases from V and 4 bases from J; bases unmatched to any gene: 8. In DNA, the CDR3 is TGTGCCATCAGTGAGTCCCTCGGGACAGTCGGCTATGGCTACACCTTC. Translating it yields CAISESLGTVGYGYTF.

This clonotype was observed many times. J is TRBJ2-1 and V is TRBV27, with D possibly matching TRBD2 (6 bases). CDR1 is MNHEY and CDR2 is SMNVEV in the germline V gene (reference sequence). The CDR3 spans 16 residues. Trimming pared 4 bases from V and 4 bases from J, leaving 17 bases between. CDR3 region: CASSSHQAGSYNEQFF. In DNA, the CDR3 is TGTGCCAGCAGTTCCCACCAGGCGGGGTCATACAATGAGCAGTTCTTC.

By sample share, this clonotype is medium-sized. The V gene is TRBV15, the J gene TRBJ2-7, with D possibly matching TRBD1 (5 bases). Between the trimmed V and J ends, which lost 0 bases and 13 bases, there was a span of 13 bases. The CDR3 sequence is 12 residues long. Per germline, CDR1 LNHNV and CDR2 YYDKDF (reference sequence). In DNA, the CDR3 is TGTGCCACCAGCAGAGATCAAGACAGCGTCTACTTC. Translating it yields CATSRDQDSVYF.

This clonotype has ten or more counts. The chain uses TRBV5-1 and TRBJ1-1, with D perhaps matching TRBD1 (5 bases). The CDR3 extends over 13 amino acids. Germline V gene sequence: CDR1 SGHRS, CDR2 YFSETQ. V lost 3 bases, J lost 5 bases, and 11 bases lay in between. Written as DNA, the CDR3 is TGCGCCAGCAGCTCGCAGGGAGCGACTGAAGCTTTCTTT. This codes for CASSSQGATEAFF. The full variable domain, in which reference TRBV5-1 and TRBJ1-1 provide the parts outside the CDR3, is KAGVTQTPRYLIKTRGQQVTLSCSPISGHRSVSWYQQTPGQGLQFLFEYFSETQRNKGNFPGRFSGRQFSNSRSEMNVSTLELGDSALYLCASSSQGATEAFFGQGTRLTVV.

This clonotype was counted ten times or more. The rearrangement joins TRBV5-1 to TRBJ2-5; 7 bases agree with TRBD2. Looked up from germline, CDR1 is SGHRS and CDR2 is YFSETQ. CDR3 length: 17 amino acids. V trimming: 6 bases; J trimming: 7 bases; junction bases outside the gene matches: 21. The CDR3 coding sequence is TGCGCCAGCAACTACGGGGTCGAGGCGGGGGTGTCCGGGACCCAGTACTTC. It codes for CASNYGVEAGVSGTQYF.

V gene TRBV6-2 or TRBV6-3 combines with J gene TRBJ2-7, with D maybe TRBD2 (7 bases). The length of the CDR3 is 12 residues. V was pared by 6 bases and J by 5 bases, with 11 bases between. From germline, CDR1 is MNHEY and CDR2 SVGEGT. In DNA form, the CDR3 reads TGTGCCAGCAGGGGGGGGGCCGACGAGCAGTACTTC. Translated, it gives CASRGGADEQYF.

This clonotype was recorded at least ten times. The rearrangement links TRBV2 to TRBJ1-2; D unresolved. The V gene's germline CDR1 is SNHLY and CDR2 FYNNEI. The CDR3 length is 13 residues. V lost 3 bases, J lost 7 bases, and 12 bases lay in between. The CDR3 DNA follows: TGTGCCAGCAGTGACCAAATACGAGCTGGCTACACCTTC. The encoded protein is CASSDQIRAGYTF. The variable domain in full, with the rest retrieved from reference TRBV2 and TRBJ1-2, is EPEVTQTPSHQVTQMGQEVILRCVPISNHLYFYWYRQILGQKVEFLVSFYNNEISEKSEIFDDQFSVERPDGSNFTLKIRSTKLEDSAMYFCASSDQIRAGYTFGSGTRLTVV.

This clonotype was seen ten or more times. The rearrangement uses TRBV20-1 and TRBJ1-2; 9 positions match TRBD1. The CDR3 runs to 17 residues. V lost 1 base to trimming and J lost 2 bases; unmatched junction nucleotides: 11. Germline CDR1 is DFQATT and CDR2 is SNEGSKA (reference sequence). The CDR3 here is CSARGGQGPPSNYGYTF. The CDR3 DNA is TGCAGTGCTAGAGGGGGACAGGGTCCCCCCTCAAACTATGGCTACACCTTC.

This clonotype was seen repeatedly, ten times or more. The CDR3 coding sequence is TGCAGCGTTGTTGAGGACAGGGCTAATGAAAAACTGTTTTTT. It encodes CSVVEDRANEKLFF. The chain employs TRBV29-1 and TRBJ1-4, with 8 bases that match TRBD1. Germline assignment: CDR1 SQVTM and CDR2 ANQGSEA. The CDR3 is 14 residues long. Trimming took 4 bases from V and 3 from J; bases not matched to a gene: 4.

In its sample, this clonotype was seen many times. This chain connects TRBV20-1 to TRBJ2-7; a weak D match, TRBD1 (5 bases). V was cut by 0 bases and J by 3 bases, with 6 bases left in between. Per the germline V gene, CDR1 is DFQATT and CDR2 is SNEGSKA (reference sequence). There are 12 residues in the CDR3. CDR3 sequence (DNA): TGCAGTGCTAGAGACAGGGACTACGAGCAGTACTTC. This encodes CSARDRDYEQYF.

This clonotype was seen repeatedly, ten times or more. The rearrangement links TRBV5-5 to TRBJ1-1; unclear D gene. Between the trimmed V and J ends, which lost 1 base and 2 bases, there was a span of 6 bases. This CDR3 contains 13 residues. The germline CDR1 and CDR2 sequences are SGHKS and YYEKEE (reference sequence). CDR3 DNA sequence: TGTGCCAGCAGCTTGCTCTTTAACACTGAAGCTTTCTTT. Its translation: CASSLLFNTEAFF.

This clonotype showed up many times. Here the CDR3 DNA reads TGCAGTGACTCGCGGGGGACTGCAGATACGCAGTATTTT. Protein: CSDSRGTADTQYF. The chain combines TRBV20-1 with TRBJ2-3; 7 bases are shared with TRBD2. CDR1 and CDR2 from the germline V gene are DFQATT and SNEGSKA (reference sequence). Germline trimming cut 7 bases from V and 4 bases from J; bases unmatched to any gene: 8. The CDR3 is 13 amino acids.

This clonotype has ten or more counts. The V gene is TRBV6-1, the J gene TRBJ1-1; D unresolved. V lost 0 bases and J 1 base, leaving 6 bases between the germline ends. The germline gives CDR1 MNHNS, CDR2 SASEGT. This CDR3 spans 14 amino acids. In DNA, the CDR3 is TGTGCCAGCAGTGAAGCGCTAAAGAACACTGAAGCTTTCTTT. It translates to CASSEALKNTEAFF.

The table lists this clonotype with many counts. This chain uses TRBV20-1 with TRBJ2-7; 11 bases match TRBD2. CDR3 size: 13 residues. Per germline, CDR1 DFQATT and CDR2 SNEGSKA (reference sequence). Unmatched junction bases numbered 2, after V lost 5 bases and J lost 2 bases. The CDR3 region has the DNA TGCAGTGCTTCGACTAGCGGGACCTACGAGCAGTACTTC. This codes for CSASTSGTYEQYF.

This clonotype was observed at least ten times. The rearrangement joins TRBV6-5 to TRBJ2-1, with a possible D match to TRBD1 (6 bases). CDR3 length: 17 residues. The V and J ends lost 0 bases and 4 bases respectively, with 16 bases between them. Germline CDR1 reads MNHEY; CDR2 reads SVGAGI. The CDR3 reads CASSYSGVWGRYNEQFF. As DNA, the CDR3 is TGTGCCAGCAGTTACTCGGGGGTCTGGGGGCGATACAATGAGCAGTTCTTC.

Many counts were recorded for this clonotype. The chain carries TRBV24-1 and TRBJ2-7; weak D call: TRBD1 (5 bases). Germline-derived CDR1 and CDR2 are KGHDR and SFDVKD. The CDR3 length is 12 residues. V lost 4 bases to trimming and J lost 5 bases, with 8 bases between them. CDR3 DNA sequence: TGTGCCACCAGTGAAGGGGCGGACGAGCAGTACTTC. This codes for CATSEGADEQYF.

The sample holds many counts of this clonotype. The chain uses TRBV5-1 and TRBJ2-1, with TRBD1 matching over 8 bases. The V and J ends lost 0 bases and 9 bases, in that order; junction bases with no gene match: 11. The CDR3 consists of 16 residues. Looked up from germline, CDR1 is SGHRS and CDR2 is YFSETQ. The CDR3 here is CASSLVAQGGGGEQFF. In DNA form, the CDR3 reads TGCGCCAGCAGCTTGGTGGCACAGGGGGGCGGTGGTGAGCAGTTCTTC.

This clonotype is medium-sized (0.01 to 0.1%) in the sample. The gene calls are TRBV24-1 and TRBJ2-5, with no clear D. Germline V CDR1 and CDR2: KGHDR, SFDVKD. The CDR3 is 13 amino acids. Trimming pared 4 bases from V and 3 bases from J, leaving 8 bases between. Written as DNA, the CDR3 is TGTGCCACCAGTGACCCAAATGAAGAGACCCAGTACTTC. It encodes CATSDPNEETQYF.

This clonotype was seen repeatedly, ten times or more. The gene calls are TRBV5-1 and TRBJ1-2; D is unresolved. The CDR3 covers 14 residues. Trimming cost V 0 bases and J 6 bases, with 12 bases left between them. Germline V gene data show CDR1 as SGHRS and CDR2 as YFSETQ. The CDR3 here is CASSLAPPEHGYTF. The CDR3 DNA follows: TGCGCCAGCAGCTTGGCCCCCCCGGAGCATGGCTACACCTTC.